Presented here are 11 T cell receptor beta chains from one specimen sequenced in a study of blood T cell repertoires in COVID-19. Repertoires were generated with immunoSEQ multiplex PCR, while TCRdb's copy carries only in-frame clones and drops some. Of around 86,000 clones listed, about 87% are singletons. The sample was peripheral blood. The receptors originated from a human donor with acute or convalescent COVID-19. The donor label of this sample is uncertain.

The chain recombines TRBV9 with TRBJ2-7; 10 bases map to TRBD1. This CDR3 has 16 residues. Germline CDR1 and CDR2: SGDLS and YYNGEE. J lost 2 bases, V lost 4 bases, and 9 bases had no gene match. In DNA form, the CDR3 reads TGTGCCAGCAGCCCTAGGGGACAGGGGTTAACCTACGAGCAGTACTTC. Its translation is CASSPRGQGLTYEQYF.

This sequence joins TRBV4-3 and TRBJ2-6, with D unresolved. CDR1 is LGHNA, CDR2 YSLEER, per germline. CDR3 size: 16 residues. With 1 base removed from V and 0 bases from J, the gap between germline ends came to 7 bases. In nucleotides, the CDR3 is TGCGCCAGCAGCCAAGTTCGTATCTCTGGGGCCAACGTCCTGACTTTC. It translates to CASSQVRISGANVLTF.

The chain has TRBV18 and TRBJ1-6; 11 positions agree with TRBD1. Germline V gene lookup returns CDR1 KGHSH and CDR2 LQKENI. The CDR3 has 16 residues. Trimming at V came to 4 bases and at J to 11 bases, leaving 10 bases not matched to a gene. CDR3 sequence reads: CASSLKARDRGTPLHF. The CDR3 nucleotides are TGTGCCAGCTCACTCAAAGCACGGGACAGGGGGACACCCCTCCACTTT.

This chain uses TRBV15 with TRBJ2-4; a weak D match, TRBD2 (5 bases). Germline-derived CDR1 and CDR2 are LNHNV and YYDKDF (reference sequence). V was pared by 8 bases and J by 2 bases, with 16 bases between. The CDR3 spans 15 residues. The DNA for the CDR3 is TGTGCCACCGGGGAGTGGGGAAAGTCCAAAAACATTCAGTACTTC. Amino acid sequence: CATGEWGKSKNIQYF.

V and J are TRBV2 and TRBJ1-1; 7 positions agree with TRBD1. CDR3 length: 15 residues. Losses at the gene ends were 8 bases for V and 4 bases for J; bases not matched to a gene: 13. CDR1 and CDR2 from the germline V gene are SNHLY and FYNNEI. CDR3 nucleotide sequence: TGTGCCAGCCCTAAAACCGGGACAGACGCCACTGAAGCTTTCTTT. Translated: CASPKTGTDATEAFF.

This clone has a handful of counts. CDR3 loop: CASSLLGTGPSAQHF. The CDR3 region has the DNA TGTGCCAGCAGTCTACTAGGGACAGGGCCGTCGGCCCAGCATTTT. This sequence joins TRBV28 and TRBJ1-5; 9 nucleotides match TRBD1. V shed 5 bases, J shed 11 bases, and the junction held 13 bases outside the gene matches. Germline loops: CDR1 MDHEN, CDR2 SYDVKM. CDR3 length equals 15 residues.

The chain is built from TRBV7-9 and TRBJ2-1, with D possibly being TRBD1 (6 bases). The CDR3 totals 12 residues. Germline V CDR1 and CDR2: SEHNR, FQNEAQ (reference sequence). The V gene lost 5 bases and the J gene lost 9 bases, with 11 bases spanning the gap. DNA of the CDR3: TGTGCCAGCAGCACACAGGGCGCTGAGCAGTTCTTC. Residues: CASSTQGAEQFF.

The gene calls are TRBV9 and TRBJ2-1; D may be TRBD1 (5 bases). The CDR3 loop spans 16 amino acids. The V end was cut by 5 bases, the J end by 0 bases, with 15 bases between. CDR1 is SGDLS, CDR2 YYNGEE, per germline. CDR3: CASSFLQGGSYNEQFF. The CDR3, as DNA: TGTGCCAGCAGTTTCTTGCAGGGTGGCTCCTACAATGAGCAGTTCTTC. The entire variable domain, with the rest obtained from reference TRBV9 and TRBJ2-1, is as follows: DSGVTQTPKHLITATGQRVTLRCSPRSGDLSVYWYQQSLDQGLQFLIQYYNGEERAKGNILERFSAQQFPDLHSELNLSSLELGDSALYFCASSFLQGGSYNEQFFGPGTRLTVL.

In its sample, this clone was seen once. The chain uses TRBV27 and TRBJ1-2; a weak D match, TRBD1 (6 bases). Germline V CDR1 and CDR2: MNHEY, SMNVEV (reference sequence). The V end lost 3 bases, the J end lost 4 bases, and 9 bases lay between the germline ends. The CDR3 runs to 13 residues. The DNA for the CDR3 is TGTGCCAGCAGTTTTCAAGGGGGCTATGGCTACACCTTC. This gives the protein CASSFQGGYGYTF.

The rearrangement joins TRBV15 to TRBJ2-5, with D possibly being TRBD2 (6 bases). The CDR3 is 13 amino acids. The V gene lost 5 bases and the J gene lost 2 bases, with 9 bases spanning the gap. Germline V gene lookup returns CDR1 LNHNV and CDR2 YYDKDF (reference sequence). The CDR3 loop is CATSPGLQETQYF. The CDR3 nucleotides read TGTGCCACCAGCCCGGGACTTCAAGAGACCCAGTACTTC.

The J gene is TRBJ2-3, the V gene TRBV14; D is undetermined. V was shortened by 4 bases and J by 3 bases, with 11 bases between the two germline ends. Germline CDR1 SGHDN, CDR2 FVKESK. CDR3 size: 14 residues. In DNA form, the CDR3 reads TGTGCCAGCAGCCCGGCTCGGGTAACAGATACGCAGTATTTT. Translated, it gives CASSPARVTDTQYF.